This T cell receptor beta chain emerged from a study of cytomegalovirus exposure and HLA in healthy donors (dated by TCRdb to about 2017). Notes on the research overall: An earlier analysis of roughly 570 of the donors reported about 280 Gb of sequence data and around 120 million unique TCR beta sequences obtained from 150 million to 200 million T cells. An early release that covered about 600 HLA-typed donors contained about 300 gigabases of sequencing data and 85 million to 100 million unique TCR sequences. Of the roughly 400 genotyped donors, over 70% fell in the genetic ancestry cluster associated with self-reported Caucasian donors. The study aimed to test whether signatures of past pathogen exposure could be identified by cataloging public T cell receptors. The T cell repertoires of 666 subjects were profiled by immunosequencing and related to cytomegalovirus serostatus. A separate validation cohort of some 130 different subjects was used in addition to the approximately 700-subject first cohort. The study combined high-throughput TCR immunosequencing, statistical association of individual TCRs with disease status, and machine learning to predict cytomegalovirus infection status. A later analysis re-examined previously published TCR beta repertoires from about 700 donors and added high-resolution HLA genotyping to investigate patterns of TCR occurrence. The later analysis used no new phenotypic data to find candidate immune exposures, relying instead on TCR beta sequences and their occurrence across donors. To decide whether each TCR beta V gene segment behaved as functional or pseudogenic, an earlier analysis of nearly 600 of the donors relied on high-throughput TCR beta sequencing. Donor age, sex, ethnicity and CMV serostatus were compiled together with the repertoire data. Genome-wide SNP genotypes for about 60% of the roughly 700 donors were used in a later genetic analysis, which treated that subset as a discovery cohort. Every discovery cohort repertoire had been produced on one sequencing platform. Both class I and class II loci were covered by HLA typing, at four-digit resolution. The number of donors typed differed by locus, with about 629-640 for A, B, C, DRB1 and DQB1, around 520 for DQA1, over 600 for DPA1, and 472 for DPB1. Because of strong linkage in the cohort, five DR-DQ haplotypes were treated as single units for association and clustering. Across some 400 genotyped donors of the cohort, an average of approximately 240,000 unique TCR beta nucleotide sequences per donor were sequenced, and 15% to 20% of those sequences were non-productive. What the research found in general, with its limitations: The study listed approximately 160 TCR beta chains as associated with cytomegalovirus. In this cohort, only TCR beta chains were sequenced, and detectable features were limited by the absence of alpha or paired-chain data. In a later analysis, most CMV-associated TCR beta chains were found to appear HLA-restricted, with HLA associations seemingly driven largely by CMV exposure. Specific HLA alleles were associated with 15,000 to 20,000 TCR beta sequences at a false discovery rate of 0.05 in a later analysis. Linkage disequilibrium might explain the correlated functional status among segregating V segments, but an unknown experimental factor could not be excluded. An association between a missense DCLRE1C variant and V-gene and J-gene trimming of TCR beta chains was found in a later genetic analysis and replicated in an independent cohort. Because some donors lacked HLA typing at each locus, the association tests relied only on the typed subset. Seventeen rarely observed V segments, including chromosome 9 orphons, were excluded from the earlier analysis of about 500 of the donors because counts were too low. Most TCR sequences were observed very rarely across donors, whereas some public TCRs were present in many individuals. According to the authors, the approach could potentially be generalized to other disease states and immunological phenotypes. In a later analysis, HLA-associated TCR beta chains showed more clonal expansion and lower generation probabilities than non-associated chains that were equally common. Sequencing depth was assumed to be roughly uniform across donors in the presence/absence analyses, though that assumption may not hold. In an earlier analysis of 587 of the donors, most TCR beta V segments appeared in productive rearrangements about 90% or about 30% of the time, broadly matching IMGT annotations. A later genetic analysis reported fewer N-insertions in productive TCRs among donors in an Asian-associated ancestry cluster than the roughly 640-donor mean. Some IMGT-functional V segments, including TRBV6-2 and TRBV6-3, could not be told apart with the 87-base-pair reads, so those segments were excluded. CMV serostatus was the only immune exposure information available for the cohort. When HLA alleles, especially DR and DQ, strongly co-occurred, TCR associations were difficult to assign to individual alleles. The classifier was reported to diagnose cytomegalovirus status with high specificity and sensitivity in both the original and validation cohorts. A group of highly shared sequence variants was considered likely to be a technical artifact of the sequencing pipeline. A further reported finding was that TCR beta sequences accurately predicted the HLA-A and HLA-B alleles for most subjects in the first cohort. A later analysis reported that several top co-occurrence clusters appeared linked to parvovirus B19, influenza, CMV and Epstein-Barr virus. In a later analysis, TCR association rates were found to vary across HLA loci, with the most associated TCRs seen for DRB1 alleles and the fewest for HLA-C alleles. In vitro tests confirmed that a few of the cytomegalovirus-associated TCR beta chains recognize cytomegalovirus antigens.

The cohort was made up of 666 healthy bone marrow donors. At the time of sampling, every cohort member was nominally healthy, though immune exposures that went unrecorded were likely present. The donor tested CMV seronegative, placing the donor among the roughly 400 seronegative members of the cohort. Every donor gave a peripheral blood sample, and the peripheral blood mononuclear cells from that sample were used for TCR beta sequencing. The Qiagen DNeasy Blood Extraction Kit was used to extract genomic DNA from the blood cell samples. Library generation was performed with the immunoSEQ multiplex PCR assay. A mixture of 60 forward primers for TCR Vbeta segments and 13 reverse primers for TCR Jbeta segments was used in the multiplex PCR. Amplification of the CDR3 region of rearranged TCR beta genes was performed with a multiplex PCR assay on genomic DNA. On the Illumina HiSeq System, the amplified TCR beta libraries were sequenced as 87-base-pair reads. Per the source publication's procedure: Across the 500 to 850 repertoires, a later analysis counted 75 million to 90 million unique TCR beta chains, approximately 10 million of which were shared by at least two donors. Raw reads were error-corrected and collapsed into unique sequences by a nearest-neighbor algorithm in which closely related sequences were merged to remove PCR and sequencing errors. V, D and J gene segments were assigned by aligning CDR3 sequences to IMGT reference sequences. Each retained sequence needed at least a six-nucleotide match to both a V gene segment and a J gene segment. Rearrangements were classified as productive when the CDR3 lacked stop codons and remained in frame with V and J, and all other rearrangements were classified as non-productive. CDR3 was defined by IMGT convention, running from the second conserved V-encoded cysteine to the conserved J-encoded phenylalanine. In an earlier analysis of more than 550 of the donors, sequences lacking an unambiguous match to a single V gene segment were excluded. An earlier analysis of several hundred of the donors called V segments functional above 56.7% productive rearrangements and segregating when the between-donor standard deviation exceeded 5%. To diagnose cytomegalovirus status from the catalog of TCR beta chain sequences, a statistical classification framework was built. In a later analysis, TCR nucleotide sequences were compared against IMGT/GENE-DB human TR gene sequences so that V and J genes could be assigned. Using the TCRdist pipeline, a later analysis assigned CDR3 sequences along with most-parsimonious VDJ recombination scenarios. In a later analysis, each TCR beta chain was defined by its CDR3 amino acid sequence together with its V-gene family, and reads without a unique V-gene family were excluded. In a later analysis, around 600 highly shared, low-generation-probability nucleotide sequences were removed to address suspected cross-contamination and a sequencing artifact. For each public chain, a later analysis derived a clonal expansion index from normalized ranks of inferred template counts within each repertoire. Generation probabilities in a later analysis came from a VDJ recombination model fitted to out-of-frame rearrangements, and those results were checked against IGoR. A later analysis scored TCR-TCR, TCR-HLA and TCR-CMV co-occurrence with hypergeometric tests, applying a repertoire-size bias correction to TCR pairs. In a later analysis, false discovery rates were estimated by permuting HLA or CMV assignments 20 times. In a later analysis, co-occurring TCRs were grouped using DBSCAN, and TCRdist sequence similarity was added for clustering within HLA-allele-positive subsets. For co-occurrence clustering, repertoires with fewer than 30,000 or more than 120,000 public chains were excluded, along with roughly five repertoires with anomalous nucleotide sharing. TCRdb retrieved this table from immuneACCESS and kept in-frame rearrangements only. Not all clones are present; in checked studies, unresolved V genes account for under half, and no reason is known for the remainder. V, J and clone size reflect that table, while D and trimming were determined from the DNA. Across this sample there are over 90,000 clones, with 70% to 75% seen only once. Less than 4% of the sample comes from the top ten.

The V end gives up 5 bases and the J end 1 base, leaving 3 bases in the junction not matched to a gene. CDR1 SGHRS and CDR2 YFSETQ were looked up in the germline V gene. The CDR3 numbers 14 residues from cysteine through phenylalanine. Left in the record is the CDR3 DNA by itself, 42 bases read in frame from the first base. Remarks on this clone: Its antigen remains undetermined. No base qualities exist here, and no much larger clone lies one base off it.

Sequenced material: PBMCs. The chain is made from TRBV5-1 and TRBJ1-1; TRBD1 agrees with 9 junctional bases. The sequence was collected from a man aged 35-49 years in good health and CMV-seronegative. The DNA is as follows: TGCGCCAGCAGATCACAGGGGGCGAACACTGAAGCTTTCTTT. Its product reads: CASRSQGANTEAFF.